This TCR beta chain stems from a study of technical replicates of blood from a few donors. TCRdb keeps only in-frame clones here, not all; method: immunoSEQ multiplex PCR. The sample carries tens of thousands of clones, about 98% recorded once. The CDR3 contains 13 residues. The germline V and J ends were trimmed by 0 bases and 5 bases, with 8 bases remaining between them. Per germline, CDR1 SGHDT and CDR2 YYEEEE. The TCR was taken from a human donor in good health. The rearrangement uses TRBV5-6 and TRBJ1-2; D possibly corresponds to TRBD1 (6 bases). The sample consisted of T cells isolated from PBMCs. This CDR3 is CASSLAGEYGYTF. The CDR3 bases are TGTGCCAGCAGCTTGGCAGGGGAATATGGCTACACCTTC.